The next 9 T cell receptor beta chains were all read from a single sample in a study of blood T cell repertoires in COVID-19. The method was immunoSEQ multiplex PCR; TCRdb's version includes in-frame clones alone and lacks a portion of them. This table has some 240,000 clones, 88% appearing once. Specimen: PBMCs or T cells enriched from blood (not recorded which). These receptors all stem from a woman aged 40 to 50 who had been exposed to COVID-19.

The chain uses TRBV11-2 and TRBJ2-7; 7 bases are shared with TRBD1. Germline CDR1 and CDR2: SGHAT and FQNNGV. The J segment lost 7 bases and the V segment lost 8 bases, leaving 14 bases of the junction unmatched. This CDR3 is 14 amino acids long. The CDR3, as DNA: TGTGCCAGCCAGACAGGGCCCTTCCGAGGGGAGCAGTACTTC. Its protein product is CASQTGPFRGEQYF.

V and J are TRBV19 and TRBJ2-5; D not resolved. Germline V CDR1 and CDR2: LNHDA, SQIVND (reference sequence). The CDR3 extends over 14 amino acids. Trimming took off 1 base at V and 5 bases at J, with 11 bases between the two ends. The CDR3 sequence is CASSIGLVGETQYF. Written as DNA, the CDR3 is TGTGCCAGTAGTATAGGTCTAGTCGGCGAGACCCAGTACTTC. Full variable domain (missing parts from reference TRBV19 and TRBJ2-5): DGGITQSPKYLFRKEGQNVTLSCEQNLNHDAMYWYRQDPGQGLRLIYYSQIVNDFQKGDIAEGYSVSREKKESFPLTVTSAQKNPTAFYLCASSIGLVGETQYFGPGTRLLVL.

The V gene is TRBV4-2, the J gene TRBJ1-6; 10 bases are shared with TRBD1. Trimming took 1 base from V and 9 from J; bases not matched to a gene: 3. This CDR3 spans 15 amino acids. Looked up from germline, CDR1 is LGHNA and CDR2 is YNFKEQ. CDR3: CASSQATGGGSPLHF. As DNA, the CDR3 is TGTGCCAGCAGCCAAGCGACAGGGGGCGGTTCACCCCTCCACTTT.

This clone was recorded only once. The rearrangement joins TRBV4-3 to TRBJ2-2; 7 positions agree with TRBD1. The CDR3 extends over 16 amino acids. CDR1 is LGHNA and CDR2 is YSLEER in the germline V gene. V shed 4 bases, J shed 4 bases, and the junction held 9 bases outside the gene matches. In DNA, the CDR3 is TGCGCCAGCAGCCGCCAGGGGGTGCGTGGCACCGGGGAGCTGTTTTTT. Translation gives CASSRQGVRGTGELFF.

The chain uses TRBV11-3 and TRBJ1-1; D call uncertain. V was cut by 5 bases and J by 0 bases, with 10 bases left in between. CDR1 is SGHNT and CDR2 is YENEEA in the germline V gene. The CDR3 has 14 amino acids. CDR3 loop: CASSHLRLNTEAFF. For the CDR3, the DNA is TGTGCCAGCAGCCACCTGCGCCTGAACACTGAAGCTTTCTTT.

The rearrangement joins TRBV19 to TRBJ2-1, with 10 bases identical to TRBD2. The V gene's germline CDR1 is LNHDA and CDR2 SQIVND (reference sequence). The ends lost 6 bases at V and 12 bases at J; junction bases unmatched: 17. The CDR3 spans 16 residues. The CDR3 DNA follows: TGTGCCAGTAGCTCACAATTACTAGCGGGAAGGGGTGGGCAGTTCTTC. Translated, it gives CASSSQLLAGRGGQFF.

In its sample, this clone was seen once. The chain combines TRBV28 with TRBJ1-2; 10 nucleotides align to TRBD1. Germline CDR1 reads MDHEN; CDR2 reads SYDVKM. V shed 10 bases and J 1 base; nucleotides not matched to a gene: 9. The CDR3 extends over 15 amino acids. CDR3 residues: CATWTGGTYNYGYTF. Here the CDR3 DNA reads TGTGCCACCTGGACAGGGGGGACTTATAACTATGGCTACACCTTC.

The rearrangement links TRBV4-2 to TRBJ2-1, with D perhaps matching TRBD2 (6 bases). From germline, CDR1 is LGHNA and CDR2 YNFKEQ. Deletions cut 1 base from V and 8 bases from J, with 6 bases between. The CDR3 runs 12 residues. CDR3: CASSQGDYEQFF. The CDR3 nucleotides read TGTGCCAGCAGCCAAGGGGACTATGAGCAGTTCTTC.

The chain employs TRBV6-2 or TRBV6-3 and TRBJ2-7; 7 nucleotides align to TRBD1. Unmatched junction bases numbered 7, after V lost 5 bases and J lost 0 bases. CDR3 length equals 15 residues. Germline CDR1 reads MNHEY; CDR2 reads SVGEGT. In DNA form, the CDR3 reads TGTGCCAGCAGTAAACCGGGACAGAGCTCCTACGAGCAGTACTTC. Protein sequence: CASSKPGQSSYEQYF.